The 22 T cell receptor beta chains below come from one sample, sequenced in a study of identical twins (dated by TCRdb to between 2015 and 2016). The library was produced with 5' RACE. Sequencing was performed on an Illumina HiSeq 2000. TCRdb ran its own pipeline on the public reads, namely fastp trimming at Q25 and MiXCR clone calling, and kept in-frame beta chains. Identical CDR3 protein sequences are pooled into one entry, listed with their most common genes and DNA. The table for this sample lists a few hundred thousand distinct CDR3 sequences; about 24% of them were counted only once. Together, the top ten hold 2.9% of the sample. These data were also filed under a second study, of T cells expressing NK-cell markers.

Sequencing input: CD4+ T cells sorted from blood. The receptors were sampled from a woman under 30 in good health.

This clonotype appeared a few times. The chain combines TRBV5-1 with TRBJ1-2, with D uncertain. This CDR3 region has 15 residues. Germline CDR1 reads SGHRS; CDR2 reads YFSETQ. Trimming took 1 base from V and 3 from J, leaving 13 bases between them. CDR3 in amino acids: CASSLKGATDYGYTF. In DNA, the CDR3 is TGCGCCAGCAGCTTGAAAGGAGCCACGGACTATGGCTACACCTTC.

This clonotype has at least ten counts. The chain uses TRBV7-3 and TRBJ1-1; TRBD1 is a possible D gene (6 bases). Germline loops: CDR1 SGHTA, CDR2 FQGTGA. The CDR3 extends over 15 amino acids. V lost 5 bases, J lost 0 bases, and 13 bases lay in between. CDR3 bases: TGTGCCAGCAGCCCCCTCACAGGGATGAACACTGAAGCTTTCTTT. As protein: CASSPLTGMNTEAFF.

The chain joins TRBV20-1 to TRBJ2-5; D ambiguous. The germline V and J ends were trimmed by 3 bases and 7 bases, with 12 bases remaining between them. CDR3 length: 12 residues. CDR1 and CDR2 from the germline V gene are DFQATT and SNEGSKA (reference sequence). The CDR3 loop reads CSASFVPRTQYF. In DNA form, the CDR3 reads TGCAGTGCTAGCTTTGTCCCCCGGACCCAGTACTTC.

A note on this clonotype: Germline and junction disagree at one end, which may indicate a read error. The chain combines TRBV29-1 with TRBJ2-7; TRBD2 is a possible D gene (6 bases). Germline-derived CDR1 and CDR2 are SQVTM and ANQGSEA. This CDR3 region has 11 residues. The CDR3 reads CSVRLAREQHF. In DNA, the CDR3 is TGCAGCGTCCGTCTAGCGAGGGAGCAGCACTTC.

For the CDR3, the DNA is TGTGCCAGCAGCGGGTATGGACAGGGGAACACTGAAGCTTTCTTT. Translation gives CASSGYGQGNTEAFF. The chain links TRBV11-1 to TRBJ1-1, with 8 bases lining up with TRBD1. The CDR3 spans 15 residues. V was clipped by 5 bases and J by 1 base; unmatched bases: 6. The V gene's germline CDR1 is SGHAT and CDR2 FQDESV (reference sequence). The entire variable domain, with the rest obtained from reference TRBV11-1 and TRBJ1-1, is as follows: EAEVAQSPRYKITEKSQAVAFWCDPISGHATLYWYRQILGQGPELLVQFQDESVVDDSQLPKDRFSAERLKGVDSTLKIQPAELGDSAMYLCASSGYGQGNTEAFFGQGTRLTVV.

This clonotype was detected only a few times. The J gene is TRBJ1-2, the V gene TRBV6-5; D might be TRBD1 (5 bases). The CDR3 consists of 17 residues. CDR1 and CDR2 (germline): MNHEY, SVGAGI. Deletions cut 2 bases from V and 0 bases from J, with 16 bases between. The DNA for the CDR3 is TGTGCCAGCAGTTACACCAGACAGTTTGGGGCTAACTATGGCTACACCTTC. Residues: CASSYTRQFGANYGYTF.

This clonotype was observed a few times. V is TRBV12-3 or TRBV12-4 and J is TRBJ1-5; 8 bases are a match to TRBD1. The CDR3 covers 16 residues. V dropped 5 bases and J dropped 1; count of bases not matched to a gene: 7. CDR3 coding DNA: TGTGCCAGCAGTCGATCAGGACAGGGAAGCAATCAGCCCCAGCATTTT. This translates into CASSRSGQGSNQPQHF.

V usage is TRBV6-2 or TRBV6-3 and J usage is TRBJ2-7, with 13 bases fitting TRBD2. The germline V gene encodes CDR1 MNHEY and CDR2 SVGEGT. Trimming cost V 4 bases and J 3 bases; bases outside gene matches: 6. This CDR3 has 16 residues. CDR3 region: CASSFPGLAGIYEQYF. DNA of the CDR3: TGTGCCAGCAGTTTCCCGGGACTAGCGGGAATCTACGAGCAGTACTTC.

This clonotype appeared a few times. V is TRBV12-3 or TRBV12-4 and J is TRBJ1-2, with D possibly being TRBD1 (5 bases). V was shortened by 8 bases and J by 5 bases, with 12 bases between the two germline ends. The CDR3 is 12 amino acids. CDR3 in DNA: TGTGCCAGCTACCTGGAGGGGTATGGCTACACCTTC. This translates into CASYLEGYGYTF.

This chain joins TRBV7-2 and TRBJ2-7; D tentatively fits TRBD1 or TRBD2 (7 bases each). CDR1 SGHTA and CDR2 FQGNSA come from the germline V gene. Trimming took 4 bases from V and 2 from J, leaving 15 bases between them. The CDR3 loop spans 15 amino acids. This chain's CDR3 is CASSSNRGGPYEQYF. The CDR3 DNA follows: TGTGCCAGCAGCTCAAACAGGGGAGGGCCCTACGAGCAGTACTTC.

CDR3 protein: CASSTTRGQGAHNEQFF. For the CDR3, the DNA is TGCGCCAGCAGTACAACGAGGGGACAGGGGGCGCACAATGAGCAGTTCTTC. The chain recombines TRBV5-1 with TRBJ2-1; 12 nucleotides match TRBD1. CDR1 is SGHRS, CDR2 YFSETQ, per germline. The CDR3 sequence is 17 residues long. The V gene end was trimmed by 5 bases and the J gene end by 5 bases; junction bases not matched to a gene: 11.

This clonotype was counted between two and nine times. The chain is built from TRBV6-2 or TRBV6-3 and TRBJ1-5; 8 bases line up with TRBD1. V was clipped by 3 bases and J by 9 bases; unmatched bases: 7. Germline V gene lookup returns CDR1 MNHEY and CDR2 SVGEGT. This CDR3 has 14 amino acids. In DNA, the CDR3 is TGTGCCAGCAGTTATTACAGGGGGGTGAGGCCCCAGCATTTT. Translation gives CASSYYRGVRPQHF.

This chain uses TRBV5-1 with TRBJ2-3, with TRBD2 matching 8 bases. Germline-derived CDR1 and CDR2 are SGHRS and YFSETQ. The CDR3 has 16 amino acids. The trim removed 3 bases at V and 5 bases at J, leaving 11 bases unmatched. The chain's CDR3 is CASSWTGTRGRDTQYF. The CDR3 nucleotides read TGCGCCAGCAGCTGGACCGGGACTAGGGGAAGAGATACGCAGTATTTT.

This clonotype was found a few times. The chain recombines TRBV4-3 with TRBJ2-1; the D call may be TRBD1 or TRBD2 (7 bases each). The ends were cut back, 1 base at V and 3 bases at J, with 16 bases in the middle. The CDR3 sequence is 17 residues long. CDR1 is LGHNA, CDR2 YSLEER, per germline. The CDR3 bases are TGCGCCAGCAGCCAAGCGGGGGGACAGATTCTCTACAATGAGCAGTTCTTC. Its translation: CASSQAGGQILYNEQFF.

This clonotype was seen a few times. The rearrangement joins TRBV5-1 to TRBJ2-3, with 9 bases identical to TRBD2. Germline values: CDR1 SGHRS, CDR2 YFSETQ. The junction had 6 bases not matched to a gene; V was cut back by 0 bases and J by 4 bases. The CDR3 runs to 16 residues. The CDR3 is CASSLVAGGRADTQYF. CDR3 coding DNA: TGCGCCAGCAGCTTGGTGGCGGGGGGGCGTGCAGATACGCAGTATTTT. The full variable domain, with the rest looked up from reference TRBV5-1 and TRBJ2-3, is KAGVTQTPRYLIKTRGQQVTLSCSPISGHRSVSWYQQTPGQGLQFLFEYFSETQRNKGNFPGRFSGRQFSNSRSEMNVSTLELGDSALYLCASSLVAGGRADTQYFGPGTRLTVL.

V is TRBV6-4 and J is TRBJ2-6; 7 nucleotides line up with TRBD2. CDR1 MRHNA and CDR2 SNTAGT come from the germline V gene. CDR3 length: 22 amino acids. With V trimmed by 6 bases and J by 1 base, 24 bases remained unmatched. The CDR3 DNA sequence: TGTGCCAGCAGGACCCTCCGAGCTAGCGGTATTAAGTCGGCATCTGGGGCCAACGTCCTGACTTTC. Residues: CASRTLRASGIKSASGANVLTF.

The chain links TRBV6-1 to TRBJ1-2; D perhaps matches TRBD1 (5 bases). Trimming cost V 2 bases and J 3 bases, with 10 bases left between them. The germline gives CDR1 MNHNS, CDR2 SASEGT. The CDR3 extends over 14 amino acids. The CDR3 region is CASSERDSDYGYTF. CDR3 sequence (DNA): TGTGCCAGCAGTGAAAGAGACAGCGACTATGGCTACACCTTC.

This chain connects TRBV3-1 to TRBJ2-5; weak D call: TRBD2 (5 bases). Trimming took off 7 bases at V and 1 base at J, with 19 bases between the two ends. Germline V gene lookup returns CDR1 LGHDT and CDR2 YNNKEL (reference sequence). The CDR3 runs 16 residues. CDR3 protein: CASTQASGASQETQYF. As DNA, the CDR3 is TGTGCCAGCACCCAGGCCAGCGGAGCGAGCCAAGAGACCCAGTACTTC.

The chain joins TRBV12-3 or TRBV12-4 to TRBJ2-7; unclear D gene. The CDR3 runs 12 residues. The V and J ends lost 8 bases and 3 bases respectively, with 11 bases between them. The CDR3 sequence: CASCRSVYEQYF. Here the CDR3 DNA reads TGTGCCAGCTGCCGCTCGGTCTACGAGCAGTACTTC.

This clonotype was detected a few times. The chain uses TRBV10-3 and TRBJ2-3; TRBD2 might be the D (6 bases). The CDR3 loop spans 11 amino acids. Germline CDR1 and CDR2: ENHRY and SYGVKD. V was pared by 10 bases and J by 5 bases, with 10 bases between. In DNA, the CDR3 is TGTGCCACCGGGAGCGGAGATACGCAGTATTTT. This translates into CATGSGDTQYF.

In this sample, this clonotype turned up a few times. This chain connects TRBV3-1 to TRBJ2-1, with 7 nucleotides matching TRBD1. The CDR3 length is 14 residues. V shed 3 bases and J 3 bases; nucleotides not matched to a gene: 2. Germline V gene sequence: CDR1 LGHDT, CDR2 YNNKEL (reference sequence). The CDR3 coding sequence is TGTGCCAGCAGCCACCAGGGGGTCTACAATGAGCAGTTCTTC. This gives the protein CASSHQGVYNEQFF.

The chain recombines TRBV10-3 with TRBJ2-5; perhaps TRBD2 as D (6 bases). The CDR3 is 16 amino acids. Germline loops: CDR1 ENHRY, CDR2 SYGVKD. V lost 2 bases and J 5 bases, leaving 18 bases between the germline ends. The CDR3 DNA follows: TGTGCCATCAGTGAGGGGAGACAGCCGGCGGGGGAGACCCAGTACTTC. Translating it yields CAISEGRQPAGETQYF.